The entry that follows covers one TCR beta chain sequence. Its target is unknown. The junction departs from the called germline gene at one end, perhaps through a read error. This sample was taken from a study of OX40 agonist ivuxolimab in advanced cancers. Here immunoSEQ multiplex PCR was the method, and the copy in TCRdb shows in-frame clones only, minus some. Of 25,000 to 35,000 clones listed, roughly 85% were seen once; the top ten hold about 50%. General observations from the study: Among the least clonally expanded were partial responders at 0.1-3.0 mg/kg. At doses 0.1 to 3.0 mg/kg, CD4+ and CD8+ clones expanded. CD8+ T cells averaged more expanded clones than CD4+.

This sample comprised CD4+ or CD8+ T cells sorted from blood, obtained in a trial of the OX40 agonist ivuxolimab. The clonotype originates from an adult with an advanced solid tumor such as melanoma, head and neck, liver or kidney cancer.

CDR3 amino acids: CASSWGRASSYEQYF. The CDR3 DNA follows: TGTGCCAGCAGCTGGGGCAGGGCCTCTTCCTATGAGCAGTACTTC. The chain carries TRBV14 and TRBJ2-7; a weak D match, TRBD1 (5 bases). The CDR3 is 15 amino acids. In germline, CDR1 is SGHDN, CDR2 FVKESK. Full variable domain (missing parts from reference TRBV14 and TRBJ2-7): EAGVTQFPSHSVIEKGQTVTLRCDPISGHDNLYWYRRVMGKEIKFLLHFVKESKQDESGMPNNRFLAERTGGTYSTLKVQPAELEDSGVYFCASSWGRASSYEQYFGPGTRLTVT.